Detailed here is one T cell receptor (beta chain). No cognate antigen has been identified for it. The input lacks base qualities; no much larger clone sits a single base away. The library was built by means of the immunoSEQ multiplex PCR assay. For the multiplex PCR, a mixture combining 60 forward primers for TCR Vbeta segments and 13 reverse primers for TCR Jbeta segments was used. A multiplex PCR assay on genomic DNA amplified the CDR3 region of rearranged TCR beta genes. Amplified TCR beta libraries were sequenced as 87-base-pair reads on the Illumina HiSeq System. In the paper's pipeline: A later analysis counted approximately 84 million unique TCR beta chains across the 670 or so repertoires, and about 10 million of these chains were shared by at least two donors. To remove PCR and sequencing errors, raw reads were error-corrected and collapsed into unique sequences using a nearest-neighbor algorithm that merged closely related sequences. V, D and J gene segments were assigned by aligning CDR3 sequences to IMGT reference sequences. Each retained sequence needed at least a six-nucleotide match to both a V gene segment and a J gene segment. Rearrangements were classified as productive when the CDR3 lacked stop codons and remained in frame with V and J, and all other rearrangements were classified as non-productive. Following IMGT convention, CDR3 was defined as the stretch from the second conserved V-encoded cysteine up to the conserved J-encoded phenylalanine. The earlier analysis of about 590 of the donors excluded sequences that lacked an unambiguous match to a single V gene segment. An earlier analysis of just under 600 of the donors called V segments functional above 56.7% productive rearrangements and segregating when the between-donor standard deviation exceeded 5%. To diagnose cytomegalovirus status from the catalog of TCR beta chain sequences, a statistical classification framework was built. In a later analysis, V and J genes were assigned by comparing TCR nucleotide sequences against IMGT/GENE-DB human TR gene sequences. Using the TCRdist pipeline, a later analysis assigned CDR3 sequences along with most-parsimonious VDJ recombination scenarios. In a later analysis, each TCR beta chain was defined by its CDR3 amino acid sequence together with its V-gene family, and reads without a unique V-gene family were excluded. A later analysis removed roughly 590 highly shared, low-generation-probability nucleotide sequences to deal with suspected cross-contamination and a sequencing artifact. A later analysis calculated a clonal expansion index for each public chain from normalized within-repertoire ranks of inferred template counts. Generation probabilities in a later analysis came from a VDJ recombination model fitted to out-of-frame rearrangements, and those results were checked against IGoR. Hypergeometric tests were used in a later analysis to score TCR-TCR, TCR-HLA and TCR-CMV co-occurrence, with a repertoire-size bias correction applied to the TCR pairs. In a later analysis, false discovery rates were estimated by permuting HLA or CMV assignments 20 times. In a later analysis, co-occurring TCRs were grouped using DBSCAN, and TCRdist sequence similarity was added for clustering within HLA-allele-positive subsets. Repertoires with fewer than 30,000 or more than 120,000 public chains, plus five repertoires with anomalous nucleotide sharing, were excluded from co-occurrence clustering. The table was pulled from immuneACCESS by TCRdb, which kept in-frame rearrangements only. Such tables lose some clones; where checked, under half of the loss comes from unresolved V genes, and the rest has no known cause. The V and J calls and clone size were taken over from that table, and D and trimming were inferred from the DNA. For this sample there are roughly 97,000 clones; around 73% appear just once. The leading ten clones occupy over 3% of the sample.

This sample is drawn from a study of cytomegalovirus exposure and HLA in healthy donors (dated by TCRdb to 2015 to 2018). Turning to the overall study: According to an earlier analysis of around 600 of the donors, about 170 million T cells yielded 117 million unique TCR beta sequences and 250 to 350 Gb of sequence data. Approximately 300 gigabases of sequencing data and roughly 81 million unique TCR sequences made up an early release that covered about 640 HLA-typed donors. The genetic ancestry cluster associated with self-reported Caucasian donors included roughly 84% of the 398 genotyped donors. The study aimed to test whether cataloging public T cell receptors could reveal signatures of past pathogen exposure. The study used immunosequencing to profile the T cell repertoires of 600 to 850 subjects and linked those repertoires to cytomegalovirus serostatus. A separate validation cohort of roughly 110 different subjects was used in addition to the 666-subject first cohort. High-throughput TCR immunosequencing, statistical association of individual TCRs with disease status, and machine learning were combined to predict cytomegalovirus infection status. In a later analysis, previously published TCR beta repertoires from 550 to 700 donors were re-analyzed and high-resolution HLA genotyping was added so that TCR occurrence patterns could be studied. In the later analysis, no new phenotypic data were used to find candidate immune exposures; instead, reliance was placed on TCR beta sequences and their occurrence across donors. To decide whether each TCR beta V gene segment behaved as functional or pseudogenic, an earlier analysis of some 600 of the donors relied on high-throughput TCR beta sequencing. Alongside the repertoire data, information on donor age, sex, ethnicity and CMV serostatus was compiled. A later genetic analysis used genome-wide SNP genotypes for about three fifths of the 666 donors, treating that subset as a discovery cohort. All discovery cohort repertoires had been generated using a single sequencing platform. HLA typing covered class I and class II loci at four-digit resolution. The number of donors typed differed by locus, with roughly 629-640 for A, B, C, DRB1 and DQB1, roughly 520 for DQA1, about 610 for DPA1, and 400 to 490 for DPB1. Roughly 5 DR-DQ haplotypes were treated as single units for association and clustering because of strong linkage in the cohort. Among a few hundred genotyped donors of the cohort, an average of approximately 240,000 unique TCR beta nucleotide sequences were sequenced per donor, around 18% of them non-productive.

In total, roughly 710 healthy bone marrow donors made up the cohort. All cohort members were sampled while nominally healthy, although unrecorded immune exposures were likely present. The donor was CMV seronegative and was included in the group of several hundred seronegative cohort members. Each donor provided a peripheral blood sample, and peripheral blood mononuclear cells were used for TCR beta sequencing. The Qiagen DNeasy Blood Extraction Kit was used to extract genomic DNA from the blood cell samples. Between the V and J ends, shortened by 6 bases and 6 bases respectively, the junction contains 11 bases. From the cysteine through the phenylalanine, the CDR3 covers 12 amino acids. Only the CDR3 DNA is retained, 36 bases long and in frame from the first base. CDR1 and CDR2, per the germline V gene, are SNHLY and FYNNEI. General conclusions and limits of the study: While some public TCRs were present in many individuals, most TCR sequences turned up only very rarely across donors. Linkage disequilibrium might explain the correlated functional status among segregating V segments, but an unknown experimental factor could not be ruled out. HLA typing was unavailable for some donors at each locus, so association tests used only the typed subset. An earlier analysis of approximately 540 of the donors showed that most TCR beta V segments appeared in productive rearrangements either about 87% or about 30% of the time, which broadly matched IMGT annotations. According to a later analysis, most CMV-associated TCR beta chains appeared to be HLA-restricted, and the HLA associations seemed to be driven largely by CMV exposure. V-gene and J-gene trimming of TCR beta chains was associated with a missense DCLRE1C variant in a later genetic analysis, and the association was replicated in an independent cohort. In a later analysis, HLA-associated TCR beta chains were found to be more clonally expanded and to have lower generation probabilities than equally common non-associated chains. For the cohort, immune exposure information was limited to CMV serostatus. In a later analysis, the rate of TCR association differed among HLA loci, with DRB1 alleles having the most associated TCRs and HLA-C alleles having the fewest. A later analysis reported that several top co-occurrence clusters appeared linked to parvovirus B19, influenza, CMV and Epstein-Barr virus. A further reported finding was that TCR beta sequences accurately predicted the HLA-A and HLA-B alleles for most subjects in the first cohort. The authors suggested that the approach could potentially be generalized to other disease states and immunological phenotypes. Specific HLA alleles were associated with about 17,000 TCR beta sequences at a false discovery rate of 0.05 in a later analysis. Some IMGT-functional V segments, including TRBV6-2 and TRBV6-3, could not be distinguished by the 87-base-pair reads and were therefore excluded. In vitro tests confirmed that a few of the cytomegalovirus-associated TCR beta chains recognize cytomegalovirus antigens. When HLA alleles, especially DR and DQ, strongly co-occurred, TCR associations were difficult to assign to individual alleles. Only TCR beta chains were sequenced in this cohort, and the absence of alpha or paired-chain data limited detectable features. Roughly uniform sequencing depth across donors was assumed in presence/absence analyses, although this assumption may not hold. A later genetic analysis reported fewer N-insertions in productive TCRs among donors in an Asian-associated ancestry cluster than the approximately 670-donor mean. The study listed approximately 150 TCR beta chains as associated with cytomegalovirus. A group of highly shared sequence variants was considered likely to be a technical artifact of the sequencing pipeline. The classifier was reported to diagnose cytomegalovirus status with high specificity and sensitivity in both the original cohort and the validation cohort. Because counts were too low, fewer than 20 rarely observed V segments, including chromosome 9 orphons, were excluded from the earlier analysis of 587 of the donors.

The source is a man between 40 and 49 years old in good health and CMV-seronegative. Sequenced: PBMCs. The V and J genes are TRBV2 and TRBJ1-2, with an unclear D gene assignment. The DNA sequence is TGTGCCAGCAGCCGCAGGAGGGATGGCTACACCTTC. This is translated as CASSRRRDGYTF.